Shown below are 26 T cell receptor beta chains from a single sample sequenced in a study of T cells in Graves' hyperthyroidism and ophthalmopathy. Amplification targeted TCR beta CDR3 regions from RNA transcripts. HTBI primers were used for first-round RT-PCR of the TCR CDR3. TCRdb recomputed calls from the multiplex PCR reads with MiXCR, one row per CDR3 protein. The table shows more than 500,000 distinct CDR3 sequences, with about 15% occurring only once. The sample was blood. The receptors stem from a woman in her 30s with Graves' ophthalmopathy.

V usage is TRBV4-3 and J usage is TRBJ2-3; 9 bases fit TRBD2. The V gene end was trimmed by 1 base and the J gene end by 6 bases; junction bases not matched to a gene: 5. This CDR3 spans 15 amino acids. Germline CDR1 LGHNA, CDR2 YSLEER. Written as DNA, the CDR3 is TGCGCCAGCAGCCAAGTGTTAAGCGGGAGGGATACGCAGTATTTT. It specifies CASSQVLSGRDTQYF.

The chain combines TRBV6-1 with TRBJ2-3, with 13 bases fitting TRBD2. The length of the CDR3 is 15 residues. Germline trimming cut 7 bases from V and 4 bases from J; bases unmatched to any gene: 5. CDR1 MNHNS and CDR2 SASEGT come from the germline V gene. As DNA, the CDR3 is TGTGCCAGCATCGGACTAGCGGGAGCGCCAGATACGCAGTATTTT. Translation gives CASIGLAGAPDTQYF.

This clonotype was observed many times. The CDR3 coding sequence is TGTGCCTGGAGGGACAGGGCGACGACTCCGCTTAACTATGGCTACACCTTC. This sequence encodes CAWRDRATTPLNYGYTF. The rearrangement uses TRBV30 and TRBJ1-2; 8 positions match TRBD1. Germline V CDR1 and CDR2: GTSNPN, SVGIG (reference sequence). This CDR3 is 17 amino acids long. The junction had 13 bases not matched to a gene; V was cut back by 3 bases and J by 1 base.

This clonotype was detected a few times. The CDR3 DNA reads TGTGCCAGCAATTCAGGGTGGGATACGCAGTATTTT. This gives the protein CASNSGWDTQYF. The chain joins TRBV6-9 to TRBJ2-3; maybe TRBD1 (5 bases). V lost 7 bases and J lost 6, with 11 bases in between. The CDR3 totals 12 residues. CDR1 and CDR2 (germline): MNHGY, SVAAGI.

This clonotype was seen a handful of times. This chain connects TRBV27 to TRBJ2-5; D is uncertain. Germline values: CDR1 MNHEY, CDR2 SMNVEV (reference sequence). This CDR3 is 14 amino acids long. V was cut by 0 bases and J by 1 base, with 6 bases left in between. As DNA, the CDR3 is TGTGCCAGCAGTTTATCGTTGCGCCAAGAGACCCAGTACTTC. It specifies CASSLSLRQETQYF.

The chain uses TRBV6-9 and TRBJ2-1, with 10 positions matching TRBD2. CDR1 and CDR2 from the germline V gene are MNHGY and SVAAGI. The CDR3 loop spans 17 amino acids. The V gene end was trimmed by 3 bases and the J gene end by 8 bases; junction bases not matched to a gene: 13. For the CDR3, the DNA is TGTGCCAGCAGTTACCCCAGCGGGAGGGGGGATAGCTATGAGCAGTTCTTC. The encoded protein is CASSYPSGRGDSYEQFF.

This clonotype has a count of ten or more. The DNA of the CDR3 is TGTGCCAGCAGTCGCGGACTAGCGGGTTACGAGCAGTACTTC. Translation gives CASSRGLAGYEQYF. The chain uses TRBV12-3 or TRBV12-4 and TRBJ2-7; 11 bases line up with TRBD2. J was trimmed by 4 bases and V by 5 bases; bases with no gene match: 4. The CDR3 contains 14 residues.

In the case of this clonotype: The junction differs from germline at one of its ends, possibly a read error. The chain carries TRBV10-3 and TRBJ2-7; TRBD2 aligns across 11 bases. Germline CDR1 reads ENHRY; CDR2 reads SYGVKD. The CDR3 totals 14 residues. The CDR3 region is CAISALAGEGMQNF. CDR3 in DNA: TGTGCCATCAGTGCACTAGCGGGAGAAGGGATGCAGAACTTC.

Only a few counts were recorded for this clonotype. The chain joins TRBV6-1 to TRBJ1-5; D is uncertain. The length of the CDR3 is 14 residues. V lost 5 bases to trimming and J lost 4 bases, with 12 bases between them. The germline CDR1 and CDR2 sequences are MNHNS and SASEGT. Written as DNA, the CDR3 is TGTGCCAGCAGTCCTTATCAGAGAAATCAGCCCCAGCATTTT. Translated: CASSPYQRNQPQHF.

This clonotype was recorded at least ten times. The rearrangement links TRBV20-1 to TRBJ2-3; no clear D. The CDR3 runs to 16 residues. Germline V gives CDR1 DFQATT, CDR2 SNEGSKA (reference sequence). V lost 0 bases to trimming and J lost 1 base, with 14 bases between them. Here the CDR3 DNA reads TGCAGTGCTAGAGATGGTGGCTTCTCCCGCACAGATACGCAGTATTTT. It encodes CSARDGGFSRTDTQYF.

This clonotype was seen many times. The rearrangement joins TRBV7-2 to TRBJ2-3, with TRBD1 matching 7 bases. The CDR3 extends over 19 amino acids. Unmatched junction bases numbered 17, after V lost 5 bases and J lost 0 bases. CDR1 is SGHTA, CDR2 FQGNSA, per germline. In DNA, the CDR3 is TGTGCCAGCAGCCAAAAGATTAGGGGGCTCCGGAAGAGCACAGATACGCAGTATTTT. Encoded protein: CASSQKIRGLRKSTDTQYF.

Notes on this clonotype: Since a much larger clone is just one base distant, this may be a read error. V gene TRBV28 combines with J gene TRBJ2-1, with TRBD2 identical over 9 bases. This CDR3 has 14 residues. Germline V lookup: CDR1 MDHEN, CDR2 SYDVKM. J gave up 8 bases and V 6 bases, and 8 bases lay outside the gene matches. The CDR3 sequence: CASSDSGRLDEQFF. CDR3 sequence (DNA): TGTGCCAGCAGCGACAGCGGGAGGCTAGATGAGCAGTTCTTC.

This clonotype has ten or more counts. In DNA, the CDR3 is TGTGCCAGCAGCTTAACGGGAATGGGGGCCGAGACCCAGTACTTC. Its translation: CASSLTGMGAETQYF. V is TRBV7-3 and J is TRBJ2-5, with a weak D call TRBD1 (6 bases). The germline CDR1 and CDR2 sequences are SGHTA and FQGTGA. The CDR3 totals 15 residues. The V end was cut by 0 bases, the J end by 5 bases, with 13 bases between.

Points on this clonotype: Possible read error: a much larger clone is one base away. The chain uses TRBV7-3 and TRBJ1-1, with TRBD1 as a possible D gene (6 bases). The CDR3 covers 13 residues. Germline lookup yields CDR1 SGHTA and CDR2 FQGTGA. CDR3 sequence: CAGSTDGTTEAFF. CDR3 bases: TGTGCCGGCAGCACGGATGGGACAACTGAAGCTTTCTTT.

This clonotype was recorded many times. This sequence joins TRBV7-2 and TRBJ2-3; 9 nucleotides agree with TRBD2. From germline, CDR1 is SGHTA and CDR2 FQGNSA. This CDR3 has 16 amino acids. J was trimmed by 1 base and V by 4 bases; bases with no gene match: 6. CDR3 in DNA: TGTGCCAGCAGCTCGGCGGGAGGGCGGGGCACAGATACGCAGTATTTT. As protein: CASSSAGGRGTDTQYF.

Ten or more counts support this clonotype. The rearrangement links TRBV20-1 to TRBJ2-5; a weak D match, TRBD2 (5 bases). Germline V lookup: CDR1 DFQATT, CDR2 SNEGSKA (reference sequence). Trimming pared 6 bases from V and 0 bases from J, leaving 17 bases between. The CDR3 spans 15 residues. The CDR3 protein is CSASGRGNDQETQYF. Written as DNA, the CDR3 is TGCAGTGCCAGTGGACGGGGTAACGACCAAGAGACCCAGTACTTC.

CDR3 DNA sequence: TGTGCCAGCAACGGACCAGGCTACGAGCAGTACTTC. Its translation: CASNGPGYEQYF. The chain carries TRBV28 and TRBJ2-7; D not certain. This CDR3 is built from 12 residues. Germline CDR1 MDHEN, CDR2 SYDVKM. V gave up 7 bases and J gave up 3 bases, with 10 bases separating them.

A note on this clonotype: Given a much more abundant clone one base away, this may be a read error. The chain carries TRBV28 and TRBJ1-3; D might be TRBD1 (5 bases). Germline V gives CDR1 MDHEN, CDR2 SYDVKM. Between the trimmed V and J ends, which lost 7 bases and 2 bases, there was a span of 12 bases. The CDR3 contains 14 residues. The CDR3 reads CASTNRRAGNTIYF. CDR3 in DNA: TGTGCCAGCACCAACAGGAGGGCTGGAAACACCATATATTTT.

This clonotype was found many times. The chain joins TRBV6-2 or TRBV6-3 to TRBJ2-1; 14 bases agree with TRBD2. With 2 bases clipped from V and 5 bases from J, the junction kept 11 bases outside the gene matches. The germline V gene has CDR1 MNHEY and CDR2 SVGEGT. The CDR3 spans 19 residues. The CDR3 is CASSYGTSGRRATDNEQFF. The CDR3 nucleotides read TGTGCCAGCAGTTACGGGACTAGCGGGAGAAGGGCCACGGACAATGAGCAGTTCTTC.

CDR3 nucleotides: TGTGCCAGCAGCTTGATGGTCCCCCCCGGGAGCGAGCAGTACTTC. It translates to CASSLMVPPGSEQYF. The chain recombines TRBV5-5 with TRBJ2-7, with D possibly TRBD2 on 6 matching bases. CDR3 length: 15 residues. Germline V gene data show CDR1 as SGHKS and CDR2 as YYEKEE (reference sequence). The germline V and J ends were trimmed by 1 base and 6 bases, with 17 bases remaining between them.

This clonotype appeared many times. The V call is TRBV7-2, the J call TRBJ1-2, with D unresolved. Trimming shortened V by 2 bases and J by 8 bases, and 15 bases separated the two germline ends. Germline CDR1 reads SGHTA; CDR2 reads FQGNSA. The CDR3 has 14 residues. CDR3 bases: TGTGCCAGCAGCTTATATGGAGGGCTTTACGGCTACACCTTC. It encodes CASSLYGGLYGYTF.

This clonotype was counted ten times or more. V usage is TRBV28 and J usage is TRBJ1-2; TRBD1 agrees at 7 bases. V shed 11 bases and J 7 bases; nucleotides not matched to a gene: 13. This CDR3 region has 13 residues. Germline CDR1 MDHEN, CDR2 SYDVKM. CDR3 nucleotide sequence: TGTGCCCTGAAGGGGGCCGACCATGGTGGCTACACCTTC. Protein: CALKGADHGGYTF.

This chain links TRBV19 with TRBJ2-7; D uncertain. CDR1 is LNHDA, CDR2 SQIVND, per germline (reference sequence). V dropped 6 bases and J dropped 4 bases, with 13 bases sitting between them. The CDR3 extends over 13 amino acids. CDR3 bases: TGTGCCAGTAGCCCCTCAGACGGTTACGAGCAGTACTTC. Its translation: CASSPSDGYEQYF.

CDR3 sequence: CASSSIRTGSVSRYF. CDR3 DNA sequence: TGTGCCAGCAGTTCGATCCGGACAGGGTCGGTTAGCAGGTACTTC. The chain joins TRBV27 to TRBJ2-7; 8 bases align to TRBD1. Germline loops: CDR1 MNHEY, CDR2 SMNVEV (reference sequence). The ends lost 4 bases at V and 12 bases at J; junction bases unmatched: 17. The CDR3 covers 15 residues.

This clonotype has just a few counts. The chain links TRBV7-8 to TRBJ2-7; TRBD2 aligns across 8 bases. The CDR3 extends over 14 amino acids. Germline V gene sequence: CDR1 SGHVS, CDR2 FQNEAQ. J lost 5 bases, V lost 1 base, and 4 bases had no gene match. This CDR3 reads CASSLDGRADEQYF. The CDR3 nucleotides are TGTGCCAGCAGCTTAGACGGGAGGGCGGACGAGCAGTACTTC.

At least ten counts were recorded for this clonotype. V usage is TRBV12-3 or TRBV12-4 and J usage is TRBJ2-7; D gene ambiguous. Trimming shortened V by 3 bases and J by 2 bases, and 8 bases separated the two germline ends. CDR3 size: 13 residues. The CDR3 is CASSLISAYEQYF. For the CDR3, the DNA is TGTGCCAGCAGTTTGATCAGCGCCTACGAGCAGTACTTC.